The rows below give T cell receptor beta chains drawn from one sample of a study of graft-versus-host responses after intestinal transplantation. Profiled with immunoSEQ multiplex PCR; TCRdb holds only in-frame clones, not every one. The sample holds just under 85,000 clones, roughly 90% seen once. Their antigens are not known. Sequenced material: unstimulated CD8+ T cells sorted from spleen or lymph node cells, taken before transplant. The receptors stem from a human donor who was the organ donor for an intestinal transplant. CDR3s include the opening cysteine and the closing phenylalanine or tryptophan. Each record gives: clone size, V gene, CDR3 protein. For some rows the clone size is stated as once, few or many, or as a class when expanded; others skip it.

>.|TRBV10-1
CASSDLPHEQYF
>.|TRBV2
CASSDSGSANYGYTF
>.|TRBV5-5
CASSRTVGTEAFF
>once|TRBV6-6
CASSYNRDREAYEQYF
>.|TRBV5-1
CASSLSQGSYEQYF
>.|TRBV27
CASSLGQSYGYTF
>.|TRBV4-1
CASSQEWGSGNTIYF
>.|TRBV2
CASSASASGSTDTQYF
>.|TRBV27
CASSPRQGARSPLHF
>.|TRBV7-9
CASSLSPGGTEAFF
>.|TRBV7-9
CASSLGLAGALSTDTQYF
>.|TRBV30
CAWSPGDFPYSNTEAFF
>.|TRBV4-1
CASSQDIGLAGGKETQYF
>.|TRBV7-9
CASSPGGLAGVHYTQYF
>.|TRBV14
CASSSGQGETVYGYTF
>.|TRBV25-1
CASSYASGGTDTQYF
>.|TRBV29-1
CSATGGQRETQYF
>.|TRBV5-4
CASSLDTGTSYEQYF
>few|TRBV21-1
CASSKESGEDGYTF
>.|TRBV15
CATSRAPPEGNSPLHF
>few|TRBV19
CASSIKSRYTEAFF
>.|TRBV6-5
CASSHQGGGLYGYTF